The clone carrying this T cell receptor (beta chain) was picked up one time. The junction departs from the called germline gene at one end, perhaps through a read error. Sequenced by immunoSEQ multiplex PCR; TCRdb stores in-frame clones only, minus some. Among 70,000 to 85,000 clones, roughly 97% were seen once, and the ten largest hold less than 0.2%. Germline CDR1 is SSHAT and CDR2 is FNYEAQ (reference sequence). There are 13 residues in the CDR3. This sample is part of a study of technical replicates of blood from a handful of donors. The chain has TRBV7-7 and TRBJ1-4; D gene uncertain. Input material: T cells isolated from PBMCs. The receptor's source is a human donor in good health. The CDR3 DNA reads TGTGCTAGCAGCTTGGGCCTGAATGAAAAACTGTTTTTT. It codes for CASSLGLNEKLFF.